This T cell receptor beta chain appears in the sequencing data of a study of blood T cell repertoires in COVID-19. Across the study: The United States, Italy and Spain supplied acute and convalescent COVID-19 samples. Sources were T cells, B-cell-depleted T cells, or PBMCs; the material itself was cDNA or gDNA.

This CDR3 comprises 15 residues. Germline CDR1 LGHNA, CDR2 YSLEER. V gave up 0 bases and J gave up 1 base, with 9 bases separating them. Authors' methods: Reference gene primer amplification gave estimated nucleated cell counts. Libraries were prepared by immunoSEQ multiplex PCR; TCRdb keeps only in-frame clonotypes and omits some of them. V, J and clone size are taken as reported in that table, and D and trimming were inferred from the DNA itself. The data hold 150,000 to 200,000 clones, with approximately 90% observed a single time. Sequencing input: peripheral blood. The genes are TRBV4-3 and TRBJ1-1; D not certain. The receptor was derived from a man aged 50-60 years with acute or convalescent COVID-19. The CDR3 bases are TGCGCCAGCAGCCAAGATGTAGTAAGGAACACTGAAGCTTTCTTT. Its translation is CASSQDVVRNTEAFF.